The 18 T cell receptor beta chains below all came from one sample that was sequenced in a study of blood T cell repertoires in COVID-19. Here immunoSEQ multiplex PCR was the method, and the copy in TCRdb shows in-frame clones only, minus some. The sample has about 330,000 clones, about four fifths seen once; the top ten hold 1.2%. Material for sequencing was peripheral blood. Receptor source: a woman between 45 and 65 years old with acute or convalescent COVID-19.

V and J are TRBV6-5 and TRBJ2-5, with a weak D call TRBD2 (6 bases). V was clipped by 6 bases and J by 3 bases, with 11 bases between them. Germline CDR1 reads MNHEY; CDR2 reads SVGAGI. The CDR3 length is 13 residues. The DNA of the CDR3 is TGTGCCAGCAGATGGGGGGAGGAAGAGACCCAGTACTTC. Residues: CASRWGEEETQYF.

The chain has TRBV10-3 and TRBJ2-3, with D perhaps TRBD2 (5 bases). Trimming shortened V by 2 bases and J by 9 bases, and 15 bases separated the two germline ends. The germline V gene encodes CDR1 ENHRY and CDR2 SYGVKD. The CDR3 is 14 residues long. CDR3 sequence reads: CAISEPGLEGTQYF. Written as DNA, the CDR3 is TGTGCCATCAGTGAGCCCGGACTGGAAGGAACGCAGTATTTT.

The CDR3 is CASSVDEGSEAFF. CDR3 coding DNA: TGTGCCAGCAGCGTAGACGAGGGATCTGAAGCTTTCTTT. V is TRBV9 and J is TRBJ1-1; no clear D. V lost 0 bases and J 6 bases, leaving 9 bases between the germline ends. CDR1 SGDLS and CDR2 YYNGEE come from the germline V gene. The CDR3 extends over 13 amino acids.

Only one count was recorded for this clone. The rearrangement links TRBV11-3 to TRBJ2-2, with D possibly TRBD1 on 6 matching bases. Trimming pared 1 base from V and 4 bases from J, leaving 13 bases between. CDR1 is SGHNT and CDR2 is YENEEA in the germline V gene. The CDR3 contains 16 residues. The CDR3 reads CASSLGLQGATGELFF. CDR3 coding DNA: TGTGCCAGCAGCTTAGGTTTACAGGGTGCCACCGGGGAGCTGTTTTTT.

The chain's CDR3 is CATSESGRDEQFF. CDR3 in DNA: TGTGCCACCAGTGAGAGCGGGAGAGATGAGCAGTTCTTC. The rearrangement joins TRBV24-1 to TRBJ2-1; 8 bases align to TRBD2. From germline, CDR1 is KGHDR and CDR2 SFDVKD. The CDR3 is 13 residues long. The ends lost 4 bases at V and 8 bases at J; junction bases unmatched: 3.

To note about this clone: The junction does not match germline at one end; this may be a read error. In DNA, the CDR3 is TGTACCAGCAGTGAACCCCGGGGGGACCAGTACTTC. This sequence encodes CTSSEPRGDQYF. The J gene is TRBJ2-5, the V gene TRBV25-1, with 7 positions matching TRBD2. This CDR3 comprises 12 residues. Germline V gene data show CDR1 as MGHDK and CDR2 as SYGVNS.

Concerning this clone itself: This same CDR3 is encoded by further DNA sequences in the sample. The V gene is TRBV11-2, the J gene TRBJ1-1; 7 bases match TRBD1. J gave up 1 base and V 2 bases, and 1 base lay outside the gene matches. The CDR3 runs 14 residues. CDR1 SGHAT and CDR2 FQNNGV come from the germline V gene. The CDR3 loop is CASSLTGANTEAFF. The CDR3 DNA is TGTGCCAGCAGCTTAACAGGGGCGAACACTGAAGCTTTCTTT. Full variable domain (rest looked up from reference TRBV11-2 and TRBJ1-1): EAGVAQSPRYKIIEKRQSVAFWCNPISGHATLYWYQQILGQGPKLLIQFQNNGVVDDSQLPKDRFSAERLKGVDSTLKIQPAKLEDSAVYLCASSLTGANTEAFFGQGTRLTVV.

V usage is TRBV3-1 (or the pseudogene TRBV3-2) and J usage is TRBJ2-1; 7 bases line up with TRBD2. The trim removed 2 bases at V and 5 bases at J, leaving 12 bases unmatched. CDR1 and CDR2 from the germline V gene are LGHDT and YNNKEL (reference sequence). The CDR3 consists of 17 residues. DNA of the CDR3: TGTGCCAGCAGCCAATCCTTCTTGGGGGGGAGAAACAATGAGCAGTTCTTC. It codes for CASSQSFLGGRNNEQFF.

J is TRBJ1-1 and V is TRBV5-1, with D perhaps matching TRBD1 (6 bases). CDR3 length: 14 amino acids. Germline V gene lookup returns CDR1 SGHRS and CDR2 YFSETQ. Trimming took 3 bases from V and 0 from J, leaving 9 bases between them. The CDR3 DNA reads TGCGCCAGCAGCTCGACAGGAGTGAACACTGAAGCTTTCTTT. Its protein product is CASSSTGVNTEAFF.

This clone occurred once. The chain employs TRBV19 and TRBJ1-1; tentatively, D is TRBD1 (6 bases). Trimming left V 8 bases short and J 11 bases short, with 15 bases between. Looked up from germline, CDR1 is LNHDA and CDR2 is SQIVND (reference sequence). This CDR3 is 11 amino acids long. The CDR3 protein is CASSIGDTAFF. DNA for the CDR3: TGTGCCAGTTCCATAGGGGACACCGCTTTCTTT.

The chain carries TRBV12-3 or TRBV12-4 and TRBJ1-2; no clear D gene. V dropped 5 bases and J dropped 7 bases, with 11 bases sitting between them. The CDR3 length is 12 residues. Here the CDR3 DNA reads TGTGCCAGCAGTCCTCTCGCCAGTGGCTACACCTTC. Its translation: CASSPLASGYTF.

The chain employs TRBV24-1 and TRBJ2-5; 7 bases are a match to TRBD1. Germline trimming cut 3 bases from V and 3 bases from J; bases unmatched to any gene: 3. The CDR3 is made up of 14 amino acids. From germline, CDR1 is KGHDR and CDR2 SFDVKD. CDR3 sequence reads: CATSDPGQEETQYF. The CDR3 DNA reads TGTGCCACCAGTGATCCCGGACAGGAAGAGACCCAGTACTTC.

The chain's CDR3 is CASSAGTGGNEQFF. DNA of the CDR3: TGTGCCAGCAGCGCCGGGACAGGGGGCAATGAGCAGTTCTTC. The J gene is TRBJ2-1, the V gene TRBV9; 11 bases map to TRBD1. CDR3 length: 14 residues. Germline V lookup: CDR1 SGDLS, CDR2 YYNGEE. V lost 3 bases, J lost 6 bases, and 2 bases stayed unmatched.

The V call is TRBV28, the J call TRBJ1-1; D uncertain. Germline V gives CDR1 MDHEN, CDR2 SYDVKM. Trimming stripped 3 bases from V and 8 bases from J, with 16 bases between. The CDR3 extends over 14 amino acids. The CDR3 DNA follows: TGTGCCAGCAGTTTTCCTGGAGGATCCCAGGAAGCTTTCTTT. Encoded protein: CASSFPGGSQEAFF.

The count of this clone is one. The chain is built from TRBV25-1 and TRBJ2-5; the D is unclear. The CDR3 length is 13 residues. V was pared by 1 base and J by 4 bases, with 7 bases between. Germline V gene lookup returns CDR1 MGHDK and CDR2 SYGVNS. The CDR3 DNA reads TGTGCCAGCAGTGAATTCACTCCAGAGACCCAGTACTTC. This translates into CASSEFTPETQYF.

The CDR3 sequence is CASRGPTGENYGYTF. CDR3 sequence (DNA): TGTGCCAGCAGGGGTCCGACAGGGGAGAACTATGGCTACACCTTC. J is TRBJ1-2 and V is TRBV6-5; 8 positions match TRBD1. V shed 6 bases, J shed 2 bases, and the junction held 8 bases outside the gene matches. Germline assignment: CDR1 MNHEY and CDR2 SVGAGI. The CDR3 runs 15 residues.

The chain joins TRBV18 to TRBJ2-1, with D maybe TRBD2 (6 bases). CDR3 length: 13 residues. Germline lookup yields CDR1 KGHSH and CDR2 LQKENI. V lost 3 bases to trimming and J lost 4 bases, with 7 bases between them. CDR3 nucleotides: TGTGCCAGCTCACCTGGGGGGTACAATGAGCAGTTCTTC. Its protein product is CASSPGGYNEQFF.

This sequence joins TRBV10-3 and TRBJ1-6, with 9 positions matching TRBD1. CDR3 size: 13 residues. The V and J ends lost 11 bases and 8 bases, in that order; junction bases with no gene match: 7. In germline, CDR1 is ENHRY, CDR2 SYGVKD. CDR3 DNA sequence: TGTGCCGCCCGGGACAGGGTTGATTCACCCCTCCACTTT. This gives the protein CAARDRVDSPLHF.